This T cell receptor beta chain was obtained from a study of human T cells and chemical hapten exposure. For the study at large: Small pooled library volume differences chiefly drove per-sample TCR yield variation. Overall study findings and caveats: Once DPC sensitization occurred, TCRs above 1 in 1000 frequency showed no change.

The CDR3 sequence is 16 residues long. J gave up 2 bases and V 0 bases, and 5 bases lay outside the gene matches. Germline V gene data show CDR1 as SGDLS and CDR2 as YYNGEE. Whole blood that had not been fractionated was the source of extracted total RNA. Individual cDNA molecules each carried unique molecular identifiers attached by the library. As handled by the study authors: Per sample, the median was around 100,000 TCRs, with values from roughly 23,000 to 640,000. TCRdb used MiXCR to reprocess the 5' RACE reads, holding one entry per CDR3 protein. The V and J calls, along with clone size, are taken from TCRdb and not from the paper's own processing. The table includes some 150,000 distinct CDR3 sequences, 4.1% detected once. This clonotype was seen ten or more times. The antigen is undetermined.

The TCR comes from a female donor in good health. The chain uses TRBV9 and TRBJ2-7; 10 bases line up with TRBD2. CDR3 protein: CASSVGAGGGPYEQYF. CDR3 in DNA: TGTGCCAGCAGCGTAGGAGCGGGGGGGGGACCCTACGAGCAGTACTTC.